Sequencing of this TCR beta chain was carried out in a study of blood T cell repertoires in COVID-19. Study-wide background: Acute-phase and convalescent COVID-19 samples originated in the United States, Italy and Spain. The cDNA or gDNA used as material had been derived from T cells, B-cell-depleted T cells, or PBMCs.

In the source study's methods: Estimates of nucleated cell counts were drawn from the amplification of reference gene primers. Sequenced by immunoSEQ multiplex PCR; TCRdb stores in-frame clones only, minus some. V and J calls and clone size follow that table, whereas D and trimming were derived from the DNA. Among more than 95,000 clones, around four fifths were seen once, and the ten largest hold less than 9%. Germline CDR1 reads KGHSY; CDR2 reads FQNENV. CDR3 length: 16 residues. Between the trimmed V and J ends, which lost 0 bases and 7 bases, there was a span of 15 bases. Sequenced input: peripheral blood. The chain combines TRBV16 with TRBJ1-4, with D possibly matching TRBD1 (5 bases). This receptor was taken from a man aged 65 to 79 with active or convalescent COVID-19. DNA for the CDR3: TGTGCCAGCAGCCAATCGGGTGCAGGGCTGCCTGAAAAACTGTTTTTT. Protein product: CASSQSGAGLPEKLFF.